The 32 T cell receptor beta chains listed next were all sequenced from one sample in a study of cytomegalovirus exposure and HLA in healthy donors. Amplification used 60 Vbeta primers and 13 Jbeta primers. Produced via immunoSEQ multiplex PCR; TCRdb's table is partial and in-frame only. The sample contains 95,000 to 100,000 clones, about 85% of which appear only once. Sequencing was done on a sample of PBMCs. Source of these receptors: a man aged 25 to 45 in good health and CMV-seronegative.

The V and J genes are TRBV27 and TRBJ2-5, with 8 bases fitting TRBD1. Germline trimming cut 7 bases from V and 1 base from J; bases unmatched to any gene: 5. This CDR3 is built from 14 residues. Germline CDR1 and CDR2: MNHEY and SMNVEV (reference sequence). CDR3 DNA sequence: TGTGCCAGCACAGACAGGGGTCCCCAAGAGACCCAGTACTTC. It specifies CASTDRGPQETQYF.

The rearrangement joins TRBV5-1 to TRBJ1-5; D ambiguous. The CDR3 has 13 residues. Germline lookup yields CDR1 SGHRS and CDR2 YFSETQ. V lost 2 bases and J lost 4, with 7 bases in between. CDR3 in DNA: TGCGCCAGCAGCTTTGACTTAAATCAGCCCCAGCATTTT. It translates to CASSFDLNQPQHF. The whole variable domain, remainder taken from reference TRBV5-1 and TRBJ1-5, is KAGVTQTPRYLIKTRGQQVTLSCSPISGHRSVSWYQQTPGQGLQFLFEYFSETQRNKGNFPGRFSGRQFSNSRSEMNVSTLELGDSALYLCASSFDLNQPQHFGDGTRLSIL.

This clone was observed a handful of times. This chain connects TRBV30 to TRBJ1-1; the D is unclear. This CDR3 region has 10 residues. Deletions cut 6 bases from V and 11 bases from J, with 13 bases between. Per germline, CDR1 GTSNPN and CDR2 SVGIG (reference sequence). The CDR3 DNA is TGTGCCTGCACACCCATGGAGGCTTTCTTT. Translating gives CACTPMEAFF. Filled out from reference TRBV30 and TRBJ1-1, the complete variable domain reads SQTIHQWPATLVQPVGSPLSLECTVEGTSNPNLYWYRQAAGRGLQLLFYSVGIGQISSEVPQNLSASRPQDRQFILSSKKLLLSDSGFYLCACTPMEAFFGQGTRLTVV.

The chain combines TRBV19 with TRBJ2-5; D is possibly TRBD2 (6 bases). This CDR3 has 16 residues. Trimming took off 5 bases at V and 2 bases at J, with 18 bases between the two ends. The V gene's germline CDR1 is LNHDA and CDR2 SQIVND (reference sequence). The CDR3 spells CASSQGWGVEQETQYF. CDR3 coding DNA: TGTGCCAGTAGTCAGGGATGGGGGGTCGAGCAAGAGACCCAGTACTTC.

The CDR3 is CASSSSGTVSNQPQHF. CDR3 nucleotide sequence: TGTGCCAGCAGTTCCTCCGGGACAGTTAGCAATCAGCCCCAGCATTTT. V is TRBV27 and J is TRBJ1-5; 7 nucleotides agree with TRBD1. J lost 0 bases, V lost 4 bases, and 6 bases had no gene match. Germline values: CDR1 MNHEY, CDR2 SMNVEV (reference sequence). This CDR3 has 16 residues.

This chain joins TRBV5-4 and TRBJ2-5, with 9 bases aligning to TRBD2. The CDR3 sequence is 16 residues long. Germline V gives CDR1 SGHNT, CDR2 YYREEE (reference sequence). Losses at the gene ends were 2 bases for V and 1 base for J; bases not matched to a gene: 6. CDR3 in amino acids: CASSLSSGGPQETQYF. CDR3 nucleotides: TGTGCCAGCAGCTTAAGCAGCGGGGGGCCCCAAGAGACCCAGTACTTC.

There are a few counts of this clone. The gene calls are TRBV28 and TRBJ1-2; D may be TRBD1 (5 bases). The CDR3 length is 13 residues. The germline gives CDR1 MDHEN, CDR2 SYDVKM. V was shortened by 10 bases and J by 6 bases, with 18 bases between the two germline ends. CDR3 in DNA: TGTGCCACCCGAACGGGGGGGGAGCATGGCTACACCTTC. Its translation: CATRTGGEHGYTF.

The rearrangement links TRBV7-9 to TRBJ1-1, with D maybe TRBD1 (6 bases). The CDR3 extends over 17 amino acids. V was cut by 5 bases and J by 0 bases, with 19 bases left in between. Looked up from germline, CDR1 is SEHNR and CDR2 is FQNEAQ (reference sequence). Here the CDR3 reads CASSPGQSSTLNTEAFF. CDR3 nucleotide sequence: TGTGCCAGCAGCCCCGGACAGTCCTCAACTTTGAACACTGAAGCTTTCTTT.

The genes are TRBV19 and TRBJ1-5; 8 bases are a match to TRBD1. CDR3 size: 12 residues. Germline V lookup: CDR1 LNHDA, CDR2 SQIVND (reference sequence). Here the CDR3 DNA reads TGTGCTACTCGACAGGGGAGGCAGCCCCAGCATTTT. Translated, it gives CATRQGRQPQHF.

V usage is TRBV5-1 and J usage is TRBJ2-3, with D perhaps TRBD1 (6 bases). V lost 4 bases, J lost 3 bases, and 15 bases lay in between. The CDR3 contains 15 residues. Germline lookup yields CDR1 SGHRS and CDR2 YFSETQ. For the CDR3, the DNA is TGCGCCAGCAGCCGAGTACAGGGTAAAACAGATACGCAGTATTTT. It encodes CASSRVQGKTDTQYF.

The genes are TRBV15 and TRBJ1-2, with D tentatively TRBD1 (5 bases). Trimming took off 3 bases at V and 1 base at J, with 18 bases between the two ends. This CDR3 has 17 residues. CDR1 LNHNV and CDR2 YYDKDF come from the germline V gene (reference sequence). The CDR3 sequence: CATSRRGPNPLNYGYTF. In DNA form, the CDR3 reads TGTGCCACCAGCAGGCGGGGACCTAACCCTCTTAACTATGGCTACACCTTC. The variable domain in full, with the rest retrieved from reference TRBV15 and TRBJ1-2, is DAMVIQNPRYQVTQFGKPVTLSCSQTLNHNVMYWYQQKSSQAPKLLFHYYDKDFNNEADTPDNFQSRRPNTSFCFLDIRSPGLGDTAMYLCATSRRGPNPLNYGYTFGSGTRLTVV.

The V and J genes are TRBV29-1 and TRBJ2-7; 10 positions match TRBD1. V lost 5 bases and J lost 2; bases outside the gene matches: 6. Germline assignment: CDR1 SQVTM and CDR2 ANQGSEA. The CDR3 has 14 residues. The CDR3 coding sequence is TGCAGCGTTTTTGAGGGACAGGGGACCTACGAGCAGTACTTC. Encoded protein: CSVFEGQGTYEQYF.

This CDR3 is CATSRGENTGELFF. The CDR3 coding sequence is TGTGCCACCTCCCGGGGTGAGAACACCGGGGAGCTGTTTTTT. J is TRBJ2-2 and V is TRBV15; a weak D match, TRBD2 (5 bases). The V and J ends lost 8 bases and 1 base respectively, with 11 bases between them. This CDR3 is 14 amino acids long. CDR1 LNHNV and CDR2 YYDKDF come from the germline V gene (reference sequence).

The CDR3 nucleotides are TGTGCCAGCAGCGTAGGGGCCACTCCTGCCACGTACGAGCAGTACTTC. Translated: CASSVGATPATYEQYF. V gene TRBV9 combines with J gene TRBJ2-7; D gene uncertain. CDR3 size: 16 residues. Germline V gives CDR1 SGDLS, CDR2 YYNGEE. V was trimmed by 0 bases and J by 4 bases, leaving 17 bases between them.

The sample holds one count of this clone. The chain couples TRBV27 to TRBJ2-7; 8 bases map to TRBD2. Germline-derived CDR1 and CDR2 are MNHEY and SMNVEV (reference sequence). CDR3 length equals 15 residues. Trimming cost V 4 bases and J 2 bases; bases outside gene matches: 7. The CDR3 region is CASSSNGGVTYEQYF. In DNA, the CDR3 is TGTGCCAGCAGTTCCAACGGGGGGGTTACCTACGAGCAGTACTTC.

The table lists this clone with a few counts. This rearrangement joins TRBV28 to TRBJ2-5; D call uncertain. The V gene lost 3 bases and the J gene lost 5 bases, with 7 bases spanning the gap. The V gene's germline CDR1 is MDHEN and CDR2 SYDVKM. This CDR3 region has 12 residues. This CDR3 reads CASSFGQETQYF. The CDR3, as DNA: TGTGCCAGCAGTTTTGGGCAGGAGACCCAGTACTTC.

The V call is TRBV5-4, the J call TRBJ2-3, with D possibly TRBD2 on 5 matching bases. The CDR3 spans 17 residues. Germline values: CDR1 SGHNT, CDR2 YYREEE (reference sequence). The V gene lost 4 bases and the J gene lost 1 base, with 19 bases spanning the gap. In DNA form, the CDR3 reads TGTGCCAGCAGCGAAGACTTAGCGACCTCTGGCACAGATACGCAGTATTTT. It yields the protein CASSEDLATSGTDTQYF.

This clone has a single count. The V and J genes are TRBV6-5 and TRBJ2-5; 7 nucleotides align to TRBD2. This CDR3 contains 16 residues. From germline, CDR1 is MNHEY and CDR2 SVGAGI. Trimming cost V 0 bases and J 5 bases; bases outside gene matches: 9. CDR3 in amino acids: CASSYSRTSVQETQYF. CDR3 in DNA: TGTGCCAGCAGTTACTCCCGGACTAGTGTACAGGAGACCCAGTACTTC.

The chain is built from TRBV28 and TRBJ1-2; 12 bases are a match to TRBD1. J lost 0 bases, V lost 3 bases, and 11 bases had no gene match. CDR1 is MDHEN and CDR2 is SYDVKM in the germline V gene. This CDR3 is built from 19 residues. CDR3 region: CASSFLNGDRGPSNYGYTF. CDR3 coding DNA: TGTGCCAGCAGTTTCCTTAACGGGGACAGGGGGCCCTCTAACTATGGCTACACCTTC.

This clone is classed as medium-sized (0.01 to 0.1%). The chain uses TRBV6-1 and TRBJ2-3, with TRBD2 identical over 11 bases. CDR3 length: 15 amino acids. The J segment lost 1 base and the V segment lost 3 bases, leaving 0 bases of the junction unmatched. Germline V gene data show CDR1 as MNHNS and CDR2 as SASEGT. DNA of the CDR3: TGTGCCAGCAGTGAGACTAGCGGGGGCACAGATACGCAGTATTTT. Translation: CASSETSGGTDTQYF.

The chain employs TRBV2 and TRBJ2-1; 7 nucleotides align to TRBD1. Germline loops: CDR1 SNHLY, CDR2 FYNNEI. This CDR3 has 15 amino acids. The V segment lost 6 bases and the J segment 0 bases; nucleotides outside the gene matches: 5. The CDR3 loop is CASSPGQSSYNEQFF. CDR3 coding DNA: TGTGCCAGCAGCCCGGGACAGAGCTCCTACAATGAGCAGTTCTTC.

The rearrangement joins TRBV10-3 to TRBJ1-2, with TRBD1 matching 8 bases. Germline V gene lookup returns CDR1 ENHRY and CDR2 SYGVKD. Trimming at V came to 3 bases and at J to 3 bases, leaving 3 bases not matched to a gene. CDR3 size: 14 residues. The CDR3 reads CAISDQGAYYGYTF. The CDR3 DNA is TGTGCCATCAGTGACCAGGGGGCATACTATGGCTACACCTTC.

The chain carries TRBV9 and TRBJ1-3; D may be TRBD1 (6 bases). The germline V and J ends were trimmed by 2 bases and 1 base, with 10 bases remaining between them. This CDR3 is 15 amino acids long. Germline V CDR1 and CDR2: SGDLS, YYNGEE. The CDR3 protein is CASSVSGESGNTIYF. Here the CDR3 DNA reads TGTGCCAGCAGCGTTTCAGGGGAATCTGGAAACACCATATATTTT.

The V and J genes are TRBV7-9 and TRBJ1-1; weak D call: TRBD1 (5 bases). The CDR3 runs to 13 residues. With 1 base removed from V and 6 bases from J, the gap between germline ends came to 9 bases. Germline V lookup: CDR1 SEHNR, CDR2 FQNEAQ (reference sequence). In DNA form, the CDR3 reads TGTGCCAGCAGCTTAGGGGGGGGTCCTGAAGCTTTCTTT. It codes for CASSLGGGPEAFF.

The chain has TRBV28 and TRBJ1-1; 7 nucleotides agree with TRBD1. The CDR3 runs 15 residues. From germline, CDR1 is MDHEN and CDR2 SYDVKM. J was trimmed by 0 bases and V by 5 bases; bases with no gene match: 6. Here the CDR3 DNA reads TGTGCCAGCAGTCCCCCACAGGGGATGAACACTGAAGCTTTCTTT. Translated, it gives CASSPPQGMNTEAFF. The full variable domain, in which reference TRBV28 and TRBJ1-1 provide the parts outside the CDR3, is DVKVTQSSRYLVKRTGEKVFLECVQDMDHENMFWYRQDPGLGLRLIYFSYDVKMKEKGDIPEGYSVSREKKERFSLILESASTNQTSMYLCASSPPQGMNTEAFFGQGTRLTVV.

This chain connects TRBV4-1 to TRBJ2-7; 9 bases are a match to TRBD2. The CDR3 length is 16 residues. V lost 2 bases, J lost 4 bases, and 9 bases stayed unmatched. In germline, CDR1 is MGHRA, CDR2 YSYEKL. The CDR3 is CASSQRRASGTYEQYF. The CDR3 DNA reads as TGCGCCAGCAGCCAACGACGAGCTAGCGGGACGTACGAGCAGTACTTC.

V is TRBV21-1 and J is TRBJ1-5. TRBV21-1 constitutes a pseudogene. The CDR3 runs to 18 residues. Here the CDR3 DNA reads TGTGCCAGCAGCACCCCCCGCTCCGGGGTTAAAAAGAATCAGCCCCAGCATTTT. It translates to CASSTPRSGVKKNQPQHF.

The V call is TRBV9, the J call TRBJ2-7, with TRBD1 as a possible D gene (6 bases). This CDR3 contains 14 residues. Germline loops: CDR1 SGDLS, CDR2 YYNGEE. Trimming shortened V by 4 bases and J by 2 bases, and 13 bases separated the two germline ends. CDR3 region: CASSLDSLPYEQYF. CDR3 DNA: TGTGCCAGCAGCCTGGACAGCCTTCCCTACGAGCAGTACTTC.

V gene TRBV4-2 combines with J gene TRBJ2-1; tentatively, D is TRBD2 (5 bases). Germline CDR1 is LGHNA and CDR2 is YNFKEQ. This CDR3 comprises 12 residues. Trimming pared 4 bases from V and 15 bases from J, leaving 16 bases between. The CDR3 sequence is CASSPGGWVRFF. CDR3 bases: TGTGCCAGCAGCCCCGGCGGGTGGGTCCGGTTCTTC.

The chain carries TRBV6-5 and TRBJ2-5; tentatively, D is TRBD1 (6 bases). The germline V and J ends were trimmed by 0 bases and 5 bases, with 13 bases remaining between them. This CDR3 region has 15 residues. CDR1 is MNHEY and CDR2 is SVGAGI in the germline V gene. The CDR3 sequence is CASSYSNTGMETQYF. CDR3 in DNA: TGTGCCAGCAGTTACTCGAATACAGGGATGGAGACCCAGTACTTC.

The CDR3 spells CASSVYRSSYNEQFF. Here the CDR3 DNA reads TGTGCCAGCAGTGTTTATCGGAGCTCCTACAATGAGCAGTTCTTC. V and J are TRBV2 and TRBJ2-1; the D is unclear. The germline V gene has CDR1 SNHLY and CDR2 FYNNEI. CDR3 length equals 15 residues. Trimming cost V 4 bases and J 0 bases, with 10 bases left between them.

The gene calls are TRBV5-1 and TRBJ2-2, with D possibly being TRBD1 (6 bases). CDR1 is SGHRS, CDR2 YFSETQ, per germline. The CDR3 contains 15 residues. Trimming took off 0 bases at V and 6 bases at J, with 12 bases between the two ends. CDR3 nucleotides: TGCGCCAGCAGCTTGGAAGCGACAGGTGCCGGGGAGCTGTTTTTT. Protein: CASSLEATGAGELFF. Drawing the rest from reference TRBV5-1 and TRBJ2-2, the complete variable domain is KAGVTQTPRYLIKTRGQQVTLSCSPISGHRSVSWYQQTPGQGLQFLFEYFSETQRNKGNFPGRFSGRQFSNSRSEMNVSTLELGDSALYLCASSLEATGAGELFFGEGSRLTVL.